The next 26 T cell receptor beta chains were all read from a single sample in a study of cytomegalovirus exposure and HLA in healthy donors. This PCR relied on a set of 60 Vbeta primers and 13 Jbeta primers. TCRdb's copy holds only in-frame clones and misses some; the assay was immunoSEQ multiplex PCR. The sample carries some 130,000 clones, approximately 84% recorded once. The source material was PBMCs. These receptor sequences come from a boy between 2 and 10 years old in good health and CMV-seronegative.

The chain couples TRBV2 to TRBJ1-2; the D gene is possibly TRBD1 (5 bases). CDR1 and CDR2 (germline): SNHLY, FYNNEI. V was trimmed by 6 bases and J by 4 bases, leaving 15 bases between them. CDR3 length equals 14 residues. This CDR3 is CASSGGGGLYGYTF. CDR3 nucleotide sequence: TGTGCCAGCAGCGGGGGGGGTGGACTCTATGGCTACACCTTC.

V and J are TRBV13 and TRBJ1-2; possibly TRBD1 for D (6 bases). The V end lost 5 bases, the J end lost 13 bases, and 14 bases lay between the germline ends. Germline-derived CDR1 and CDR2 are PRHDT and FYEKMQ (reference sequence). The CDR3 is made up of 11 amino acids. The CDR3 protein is CASSLTGIGTF. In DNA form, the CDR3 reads TGTGCCAGCAGCCTAACAGGGATCGGCACCTTC.

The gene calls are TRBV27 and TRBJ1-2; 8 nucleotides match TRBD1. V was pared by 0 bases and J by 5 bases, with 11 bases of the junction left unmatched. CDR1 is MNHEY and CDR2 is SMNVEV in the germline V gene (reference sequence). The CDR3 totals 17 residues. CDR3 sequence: CASSLSGHPGGAYGYTF. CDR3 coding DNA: TGTGCCAGCAGTTTATCCGGCCACCCAGGGGGCGCATATGGCTACACCTTC.

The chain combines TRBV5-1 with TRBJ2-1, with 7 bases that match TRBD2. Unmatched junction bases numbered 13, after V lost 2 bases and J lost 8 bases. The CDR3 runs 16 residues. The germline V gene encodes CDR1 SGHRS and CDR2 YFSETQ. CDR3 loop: CASSFRPGGESDEQFF. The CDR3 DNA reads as TGCGCCAGCAGCTTCCGCCCGGGGGGAGAGTCGGATGAGCAGTTCTTC.

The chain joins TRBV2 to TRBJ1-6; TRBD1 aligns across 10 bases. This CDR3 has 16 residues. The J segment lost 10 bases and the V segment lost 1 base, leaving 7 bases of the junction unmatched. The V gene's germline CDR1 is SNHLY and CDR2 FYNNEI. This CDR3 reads CASSEEGTGVNSPLHF. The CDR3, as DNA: TGTGCCAGCAGTGAAGAAGGGACAGGGGTTAACTCACCCCTCCACTTT.

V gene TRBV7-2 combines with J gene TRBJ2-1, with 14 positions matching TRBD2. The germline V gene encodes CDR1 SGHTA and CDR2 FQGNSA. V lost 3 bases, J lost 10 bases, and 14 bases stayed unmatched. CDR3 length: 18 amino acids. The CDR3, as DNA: TGTGCCAGCAGCTTCCTGGGCCGGACTAGCGGGGGGCCGGGGGAGCAGTTCTTC. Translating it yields CASSFLGRTSGGPGEQFF.

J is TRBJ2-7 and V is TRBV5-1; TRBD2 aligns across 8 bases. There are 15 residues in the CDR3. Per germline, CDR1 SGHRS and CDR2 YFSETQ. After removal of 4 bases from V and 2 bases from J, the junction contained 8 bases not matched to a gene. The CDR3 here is CASSPIGGAPYEQYF. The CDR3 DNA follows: TGCGCCAGCAGCCCAATCGGGGGGGCCCCCTACGAGCAGTACTTC.

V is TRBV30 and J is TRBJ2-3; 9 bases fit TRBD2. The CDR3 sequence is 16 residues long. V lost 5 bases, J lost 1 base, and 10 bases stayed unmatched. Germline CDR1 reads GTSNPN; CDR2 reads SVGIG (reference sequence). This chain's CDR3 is CAWDTGTSPGTDTQYF. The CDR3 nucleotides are TGTGCCTGGGATACCGGGACTAGCCCTGGCACAGATACGCAGTATTTT.

This CDR3 reads CASSPIGGNTEAFF. Here the CDR3 DNA reads TGTGCCAGCAGCCCCATCGGGGGGAACACTGAAGCTTTCTTT. The V call is TRBV4-2, the J call TRBJ1-1; D might be TRBD1 (5 bases). Per the germline V gene, CDR1 is LGHNA and CDR2 is YNFKEQ. Trimming pared 4 bases from V and 1 base from J, leaving 10 bases between. CDR3 length equals 14 residues.

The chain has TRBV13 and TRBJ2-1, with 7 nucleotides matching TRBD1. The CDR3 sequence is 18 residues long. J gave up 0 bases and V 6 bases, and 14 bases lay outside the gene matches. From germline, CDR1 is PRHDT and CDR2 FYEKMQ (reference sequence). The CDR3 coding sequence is TGTGCCAGCAGTAGACCAGGGGGTGACCACGGCTCCTACAATGAGCAGTTCTTC. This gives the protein CASSRPGGDHGSYNEQFF.

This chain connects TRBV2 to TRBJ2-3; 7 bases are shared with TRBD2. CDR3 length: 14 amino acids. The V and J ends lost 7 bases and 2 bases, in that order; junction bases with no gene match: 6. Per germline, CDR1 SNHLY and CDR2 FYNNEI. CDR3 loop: CASNMGGSTDTQYF. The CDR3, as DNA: TGTGCCAGCAATATGGGGGGGTCCACAGATACGCAGTATTTT.

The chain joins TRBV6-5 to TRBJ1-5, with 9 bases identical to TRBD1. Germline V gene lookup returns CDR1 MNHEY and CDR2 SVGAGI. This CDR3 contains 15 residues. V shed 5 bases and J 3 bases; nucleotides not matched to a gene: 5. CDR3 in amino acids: CASSTGGENNQPQHF. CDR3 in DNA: TGTGCCAGCAGTACAGGGGGCGAAAACAATCAGCCCCAGCATTTT.

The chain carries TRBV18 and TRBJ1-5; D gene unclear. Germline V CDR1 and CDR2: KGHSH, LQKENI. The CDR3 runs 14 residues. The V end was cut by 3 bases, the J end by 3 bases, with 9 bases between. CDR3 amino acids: CASSPSTVNQPQHF. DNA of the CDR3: TGTGCCAGCTCACCGAGCACGGTCAATCAGCCCCAGCATTTT.

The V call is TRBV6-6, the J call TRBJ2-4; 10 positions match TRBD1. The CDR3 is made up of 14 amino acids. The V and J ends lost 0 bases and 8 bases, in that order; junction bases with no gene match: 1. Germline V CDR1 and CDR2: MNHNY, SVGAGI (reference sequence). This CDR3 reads CASSYSTGGDIQYF. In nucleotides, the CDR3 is TGTGCCAGCAGTTACTCGACAGGGGGCGACATTCAGTACTTC.

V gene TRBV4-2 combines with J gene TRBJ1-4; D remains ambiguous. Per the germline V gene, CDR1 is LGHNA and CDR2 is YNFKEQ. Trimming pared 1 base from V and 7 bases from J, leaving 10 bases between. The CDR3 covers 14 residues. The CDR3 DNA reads TGTGCCAGCAGCCAAGGTAACAGTCCTGAAAAACTGTTTTTT. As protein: CASSQGNSPEKLFF.

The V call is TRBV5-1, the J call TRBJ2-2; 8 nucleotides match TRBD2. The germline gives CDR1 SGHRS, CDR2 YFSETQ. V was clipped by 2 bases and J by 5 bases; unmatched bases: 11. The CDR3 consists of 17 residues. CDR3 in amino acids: CASSFITSGKGTGELFF. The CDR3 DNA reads TGCGCCAGCAGCTTCATTACTAGCGGAAAAGGGACCGGGGAGCTGTTTTTT. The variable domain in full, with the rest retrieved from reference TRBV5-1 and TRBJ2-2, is KAGVTQTPRYLIKTRGQQVTLSCSPISGHRSVSWYQQTPGQGLQFLFEYFSETQRNKGNFPGRFSGRQFSNSRSEMNVSTLELGDSALYLCASSFITSGKGTGELFFGEGSRLTVL.

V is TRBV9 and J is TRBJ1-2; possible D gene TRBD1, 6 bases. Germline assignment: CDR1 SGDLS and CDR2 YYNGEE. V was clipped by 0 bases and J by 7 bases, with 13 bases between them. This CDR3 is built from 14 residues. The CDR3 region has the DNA TGTGCCAGCAGCGTAGACAGGGAATGGCGTGGCTACACCTTC. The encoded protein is CASSVDREWRGYTF.

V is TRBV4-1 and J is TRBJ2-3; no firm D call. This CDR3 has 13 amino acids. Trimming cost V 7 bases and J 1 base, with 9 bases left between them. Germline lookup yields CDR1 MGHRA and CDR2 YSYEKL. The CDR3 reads CASKQLGTDTQYF. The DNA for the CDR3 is TGCGCCAGCAAACAGCTGGGCACAGATACGCAGTATTTT.

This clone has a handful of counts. CDR3 coding DNA: TGCAGCGTTGAAGATGTGGGACAGTCGTACACTGAAGCTTTCTTT. Residues: CSVEDVGQSYTEAFF. The chain has TRBV29-1 and TRBJ1-1, with 7 nucleotides matching TRBD1. There are 15 residues in the CDR3. J lost 3 bases, V lost 0 bases, and 7 bases had no gene match. CDR1 SQVTM and CDR2 ANQGSEA come from the germline V gene.

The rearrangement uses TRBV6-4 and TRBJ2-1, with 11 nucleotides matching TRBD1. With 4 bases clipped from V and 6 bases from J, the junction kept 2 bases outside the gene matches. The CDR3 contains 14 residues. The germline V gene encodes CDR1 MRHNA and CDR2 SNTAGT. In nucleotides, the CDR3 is TGTGCCAGCAGTGTGGGGACAGGGGGCAATGAGCAGTTCTTC. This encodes CASSVGTGGNEQFF.

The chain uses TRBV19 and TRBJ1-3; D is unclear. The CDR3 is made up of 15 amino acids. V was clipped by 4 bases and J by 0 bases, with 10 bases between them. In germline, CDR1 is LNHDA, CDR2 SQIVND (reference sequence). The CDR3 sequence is CASSKRWSSGNTIYF. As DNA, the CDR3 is TGTGCCAGTAGTAAGAGATGGAGCTCTGGAAACACCATATATTTT.

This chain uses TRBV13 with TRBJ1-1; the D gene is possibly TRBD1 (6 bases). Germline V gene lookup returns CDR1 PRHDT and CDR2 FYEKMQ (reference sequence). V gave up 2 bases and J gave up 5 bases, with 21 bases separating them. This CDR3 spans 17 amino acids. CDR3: CASSLPGHLRERTEAFF. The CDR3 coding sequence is TGTGCCAGCAGCTTACCGGGACACCTTCGTGAGAGGACTGAAGCTTTCTTT.

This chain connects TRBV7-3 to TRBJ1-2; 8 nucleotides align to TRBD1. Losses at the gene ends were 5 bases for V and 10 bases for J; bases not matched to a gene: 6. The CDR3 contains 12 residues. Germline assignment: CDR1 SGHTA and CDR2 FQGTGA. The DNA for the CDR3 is TGTGCCAGCAGCGCCCAGACAGGGGACTACACCTTC. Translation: CASSAQTGDYTF.

The CDR3 DNA reads TGTGCCAGCAGCGTGACAGGGCAAGAGACCCAGTACTTC. Protein: CASSVTGQETQYF. This chain connects TRBV6-5 to TRBJ2-5; 7 nucleotides agree with TRBD1. The CDR3 spans 13 residues. CDR1 is MNHEY and CDR2 is SVGAGI in the germline V gene. Trimming at V came to 6 bases and at J to 2 bases, leaving 3 bases not matched to a gene.

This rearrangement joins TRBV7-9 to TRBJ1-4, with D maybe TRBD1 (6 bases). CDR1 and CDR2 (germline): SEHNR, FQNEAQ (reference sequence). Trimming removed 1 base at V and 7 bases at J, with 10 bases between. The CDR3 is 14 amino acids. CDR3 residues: CASSLGSRGEKLFF. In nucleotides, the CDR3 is TGTGCCAGCAGCTTAGGGTCCAGGGGTGAAAAACTGTTTTTT. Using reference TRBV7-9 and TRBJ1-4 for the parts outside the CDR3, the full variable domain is DTGVSQNPRHKITKRGQNVTFRCDPISEHNRLYWYRQTLGQGPEFLTYFQNEAQLEKSRLLSDRFSAERPKGSFSTLEIQRTEQGDSAMYLCASSLGSRGEKLFFGSGTQLSVL.

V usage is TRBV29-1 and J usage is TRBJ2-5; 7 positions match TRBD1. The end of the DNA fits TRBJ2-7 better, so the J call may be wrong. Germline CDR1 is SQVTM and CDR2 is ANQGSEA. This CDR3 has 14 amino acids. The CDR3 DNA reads TGCAGCGTTGAACCCCGGGACAGCCCCTACGAGCAGTACTTC. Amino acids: CSVEPRDSPYEQYF.